This T cell receptor beta chain was profiled in a study of T-cell reconstitution after alpha-beta-depleted transplantation in children. The study's findings and limits: It was newly produced T cells that mostly accounted for T-cell counts and diversity one year after transplant. Approximately two months post-transplant, alpha-beta T cells reportedly originated from several hundred expanded graft clones.

Unique molecular identifiers were incorporated when the TCRbeta library was constructed. TCRdb reanalysed the PCR reads using MiXCR and keeps one entry per CDR3 protein. Of fewer than 150,000 distinct CDR3 sequences listed, around 9.8% were seen once; the top ten hold under 30%. The CDR3 is 17 residues long. V lost 0 bases, J lost 4 bases, and 15 bases lay in between. From germline, CDR1 is SEHNR and CDR2 FQNEAQ (reference sequence). Concerning this clonotype: The antigen remains undetermined.

The chain employs TRBV7-9 and TRBJ1-4; maybe TRBD1 (5 bases). This receptor was taken from a girl less than two years old who had a stem cell transplant for combined immunodeficiency, so the T cells may come from the graft donor. Sequencing was performed on PBMCs, mostly from graft donor cells, taken 180 days after TCRalphabeta/CD19-depleted stem cell transplant. CDR3 sequence reads: CASSLAHNRRFNEKLFF. The DNA of the CDR3 is TGTGCCAGCAGCTTAGCCCACAACAGGCGATTTAATGAAAAACTGTTTTTT.